The source of this T cell receptor beta chain is a study of long-term antiretroviral therapy in people with HIV. Remarks on this clone: Antigen specificity is unknown.

The CDR3 extends over 16 amino acids. V lost 1 base and J 1 base, leaving 13 bases between the germline ends. CDR1 and CDR2 from the germline V gene are SGHTA and FQGNSA. Study-wide results and caveats: Diversity rose after ART but stayed below transplant donor controls. Clones expanded before ART dominated the repertoire at all time points. The study lacked data on ART adherence, viral resistance or therapy changes.

United States facilities provided treatment to all participants with HIV. Survey-level resolution applied to immunoSEQ assay v3.0. Profiled with immunoSEQ multiplex PCR; TCRdb holds only in-frame clones, not every one. This sample carries tens of thousands of clones, 70% to 85% of them seen once, and the ten largest clones take 4.6%. The material sequenced was unsorted PBMCs, taken 0.5 years after starting antiretroviral therapy. The receptor comes from a young man with HIV. The chain combines TRBV7-2 with TRBJ1-1; D not certain. The CDR3 spells CASSLGSLRGNTEAFF. The DNA of the CDR3 is TGTGCCAGCAGCTTAGGTTCCCTCCGCGGGAACACTGAAGCTTTCTTT.